The subject of this entry is one TCR beta chain. Its antigen target is currently unknown. A read error may produce the germline difference seen at one junction end. From a lookup of the germline V gene (reference sequence), CDR1 and CDR2 are SEHNR and FQNEAQ. From the cysteine through the phenylalanine, the CDR3 covers 15 amino acids. Only the CDR3 DNA stays, 45 bases, in frame from base 1. The data were obtained in a study of CD8 T cells in ankylosing spondylitis (TCRdb year 2017). Some background on the complete study: The study set out to find disease-linked TCR variants by profiling T cell receptor beta repertoires in ankylosing spondylitis patients and healthy donors. The full study cohort comprised about 24 ankylosing spondylitis patients and 85 to 120 healthy donors. Peripheral blood was sampled, and synovial fluid was additionally collected from ankylosing spondylitis patients. Paper-wide results and their limitations: Some motif variants were previously reported in synovial fluid and blood of reactive arthritis patients, suggesting common disease-initiation mechanisms. The disease-linked clones were reported as significantly enriched in matched synovial fluid samples from ankylosing spondylitis patients. In peripheral blood, the disease-linked clones were found at relatively low frequencies and had a CD8+ phenotype. A TCR beta motif of seven or eight highly homologous amino acid variants appeared characteristic of blood from ankylosing spondylitis patients.

TCRdb shows the sequencer as Illumina HiSeq 2500. Quantitative 5'-RACE with molecular barcodes was used to prepare TCR beta libraries. Regarding the original processing steps: To identify disease-linked TCR variants, a new computational method was used, one built on a probabilistic model of VDJ rearrangement. TCRdb redid the processing of the public reads, applying fastp at Q25 and MiXCR, and retained in-frame beta chains. When rows share a CDR3 protein, they turn into one entry using the most common DNA and genes. It is TCRdb's table, rather than the study itself, that gives the V and J calls and clone size. This sample has around 770,000 distinct CDR3 sequences in its table, and roughly 10% of those were observed once. The ten largest account for roughly 0.51% of the sample.

The TCR comes from a male donor with ankylosing spondylitis. Sequencing was done on a sample of blood, either unsorted or a sorted T cell fraction (not recorded which). The V gene is TRBV7-9 and the J gene is TRBJ2-7; D gene: possibly TRBD1, on 7 matching bases. The encoded CDR3 is CASSSDGQGVTGADF. The DNA reads as follows: TGTGCCAGCAGCTCCGACGGGCAGGGGGTCACGGGGGCGGACTTC.